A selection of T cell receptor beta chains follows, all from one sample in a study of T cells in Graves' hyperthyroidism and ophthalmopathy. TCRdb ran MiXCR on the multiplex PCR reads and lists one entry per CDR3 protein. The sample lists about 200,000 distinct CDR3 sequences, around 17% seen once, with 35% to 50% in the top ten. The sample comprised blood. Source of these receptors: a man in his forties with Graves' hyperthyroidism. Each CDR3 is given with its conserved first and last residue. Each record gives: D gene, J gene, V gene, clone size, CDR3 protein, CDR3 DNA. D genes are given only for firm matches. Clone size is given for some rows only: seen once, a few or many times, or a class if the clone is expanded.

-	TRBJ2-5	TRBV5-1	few	CASSRPGSSQYF	TGCGCCAGCAGCCGCCCGGGGAGTTCTCAGTACTTC
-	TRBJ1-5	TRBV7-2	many	CASSLDSLQPQHF	TGTGCCAGCAGCTTAGACAGTCTCCAGCCCCAGCATTTT
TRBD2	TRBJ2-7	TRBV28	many	CASSRASGISYEQYF	TGTGCCAGCAGTCGGGCTAGCGGGATCTCCTACGAGCAGTACTTC
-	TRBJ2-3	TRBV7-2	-	CASSPLGRANFGNTQYF	TGTGCCAGCAGCCCGTTGGGCAGGGCAAATTTCGGGAATACGCAGTATTTT
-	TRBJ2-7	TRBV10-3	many	CAISGTASPSEQYF	TGTGCCATCAGTGGGACAGCCTCCCCGTCGGAGCAGTACTTC
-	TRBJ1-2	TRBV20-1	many	CSVWRRYGYTF	TGCAGTGTATGGCGGCGCTATGGCTACACCTTC
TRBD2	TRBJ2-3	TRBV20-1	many	CSARVPWVAGVTDTQYF	TGCAGTGCTAGAGTCCCCTGGGTAGCGGGGGTCACAGATACGCAGTATTTT
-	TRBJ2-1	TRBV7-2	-	CASSLGSAAGEQFF	TGTGCCAGCAGCTTAGGGTCGGCAGCAGGTGAGCAGTTCTTC
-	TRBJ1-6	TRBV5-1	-	CASSLGTVQNSPLHF	TGCGCCAGCAGCTTGGGGACAGTCCAGAATTCACCCCTCCACTTT
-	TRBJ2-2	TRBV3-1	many	CASSQVVFGELFF	TGTGCCAGCAGCCAAGTCGTCTTCGGGGAGCTGTTTTTT
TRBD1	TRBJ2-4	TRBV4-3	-	CASSHDRGHTNIQYF	TGCGCCAGCAGCCACGACAGGGGGCATACAAACATTCAGTACTTC
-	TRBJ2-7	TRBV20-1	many	CSAGDPRSSYEQYF	TGCAGTGCTGGGGACCCTCGGAGCTCCTACGAGCAGTACTTC
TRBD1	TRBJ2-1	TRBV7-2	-	CASKPGQGYNEQFF	TGTGCCAGCAAGCCGGGACAGGGGTACAATGAGCAGTTCTTC
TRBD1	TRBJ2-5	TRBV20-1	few	CSAIPQTGGSFQETQYF	TGCAGTGCTATCCCACAGACAGGGGGATCTTTCCAAGAGACCCAGTACTTC
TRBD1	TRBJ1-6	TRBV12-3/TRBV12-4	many	CASSRGTGQNSPLHF	TGTGCCAGCAGTCGCGGGACAGGCCAGAATTCACCCCTCCACTTT
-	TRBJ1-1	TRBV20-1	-	CSARDGGSEAFF	TGCAGTGCTAGAGATGGGGGATCCGAAGCTTTCTTT
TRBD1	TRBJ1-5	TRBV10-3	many	CAIGTGDQPQHF	TGTGCCATCGGGACAGGGGATCAGCCCCAGCATTTT
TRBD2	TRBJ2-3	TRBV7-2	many	CASSLVAGGTDTQYF	TGTGCCAGCAGCTTAGTGGCGGGAGGCACAGATACGCAGTATTTT
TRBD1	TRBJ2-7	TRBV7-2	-	CASSLRTGGDYEQYF	TGTGCCAGCAGCTTACGGACAGGGGGAGACTACGAGCAGTACTTC
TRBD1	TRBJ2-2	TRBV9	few	CASSSRRQGVTGELFF	TGTGCCAGCAGCTCCCGTAGACAGGGGGTCACCGGGGAGCTGTTTTTT
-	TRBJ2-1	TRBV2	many	CASSVEGGRGFF	TGTGCCAGCAGTGTGGAGGGGGGCCGGGGGTTCTTC
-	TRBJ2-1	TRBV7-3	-	CASSQSRLRSPYNEQFF	TGTGCCAGCAGCCAAAGTCGACTCCGGTCCCCGTACAATGAGCAGTTCTTC
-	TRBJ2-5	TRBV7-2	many	CASSSTSSAPGWAQYF	TGTGCCAGCAGCTCCACATCTAGCGCGCCGGGGTGGGCCCAGTACTTC
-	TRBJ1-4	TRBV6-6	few	CASSYLLGKLFF	TGTGCCAGCAGTTACCTTCTGGGAAAACTGTTTTTT
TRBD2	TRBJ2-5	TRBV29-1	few	CSTLSGGTQETQYF	TGCAGCACGCTTAGCGGGGGGACCCAAGAGACCCAGTACTTC
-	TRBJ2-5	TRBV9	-	CASSVDVAEETQYF	TGTGCCAGCAGCGTAGATGTAGCGGAAGAGACCCAGTACTTC
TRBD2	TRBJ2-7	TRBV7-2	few	CASSNPKGLAGGLGREQYF	TGTGCCAGCAGCAACCCCAAGGGACTAGCGGGGGGGCTAGGGCGGGAGCAGTACTTC
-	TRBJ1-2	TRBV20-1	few	CSARDPSRGAYGYTF	TGCAGTGCTAGAGACCCTAGTAGAGGGGCCTATGGCTACACCTTC
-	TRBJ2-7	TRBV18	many	CASSPGRPYEQYF	TGTGCCAGCTCACCGGGCCGACCCTACGAGCAGTACTTC
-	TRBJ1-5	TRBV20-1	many	CSASLNPPTQPQHF	TGCAGTGCTAGCCTAAACCCCCCTACCCAGCCCCAGCATTTT
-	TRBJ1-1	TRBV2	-	CASERTEAFF	TGTGCCAGCGAGAGAACTGAAGCTTTCTTT